The 8 T cell receptor beta chains reported below all come from one sample, sequenced in a study of cytomegalovirus exposure and HLA in healthy donors. This PCR relied on a set of 60 Vbeta primers and 13 Jbeta primers. Clones were read by immunoSEQ multiplex PCR, and TCRdb kept only the in-frame ones, dropping some. In the table there are about 200,000 clones, around 77% of which are singletons. The sample was PBMCs. Receptor source: a woman younger than 45 in good health and CMV-seronegative.

V usage is TRBV9 and J usage is TRBJ1-5, with D possibly TRBD1 on 6 matching bases. The germline CDR1 and CDR2 sequences are SGDLS and YYNGEE. V was pared by 0 bases and J by 2 bases, with 9 bases between. The CDR3 covers 15 residues. CDR3 amino acids: CASSVDPGGNQPQHF. The DNA of the CDR3 is TGTGCCAGCAGCGTAGATCCAGGGGGCAATCAGCCCCAGCATTTT.

The rearrangement uses TRBV7-2 and TRBJ2-1; D is uncertain. This CDR3 spans 15 amino acids. Germline-derived CDR1 and CDR2 are SGHTA and FQGNSA. The germline V and J ends were trimmed by 6 bases and 3 bases, with 15 bases remaining between them. CDR3 sequence: CASSPSAQHYNEQFF. The CDR3 DNA reads as TGTGCCAGCAGTCCCTCAGCGCAACACTACAATGAGCAGTTCTTC. Full variable domain (rest looked up from reference TRBV7-2 and TRBJ2-1): GAGVSQSPSNKVTEKGKDVELRCDPISGHTALYWYRQSLGQGLEFLIYFQGNSAPDKSGLPSDRFSAERTGGSVSTLTIQRTQQEDSAVYLCASSPSAQHYNEQFFGPGTRLTVL.

The gene calls are TRBV28 and TRBJ2-3, with D possibly matching TRBD1 (6 bases). This CDR3 has 14 amino acids. V lost 6 bases and J lost 2, with 12 bases in between. CDR1 is MDHEN, CDR2 SYDVKM, per germline. In DNA, the CDR3 is TGTGCCAGCAGACCACCAGGGGCCACAGATACGCAGTATTTT. Translated: CASRPPGATDTQYF.

This clone appeared a few times. V gene TRBV19 combines with J gene TRBJ2-1, with D perhaps matching TRBD2 (6 bases). Germline V gives CDR1 LNHDA, CDR2 SQIVND (reference sequence). CDR3 length equals 15 residues. V shed 7 bases and J shed 2 bases, with 15 bases lying between them. CDR3 in DNA: TGTGCCAGTAATTTCGAGACGGGAGCCTACAATGAGCAGTTCTTC. This codes for CASNFETGAYNEQFF.

V and J are TRBV5-8 and TRBJ2-7; 9 nucleotides line up with TRBD1. CDR3 length equals 14 residues. CDR1 and CDR2 (germline): SGHTS, YDEGEE. Trimming removed 6 bases from V and 3 bases from J; junction bases left unmatched: 7. The CDR3 DNA is TGTGCCAGCACCTGGGACAGGGCGATCTACGAGCAGTACTTC. Encoded protein: CASTWDRAIYEQYF.

This chain joins TRBV6-1 and TRBJ1-2; 9 positions match TRBD1. The CDR3 totals 14 residues. CDR1 is MNHNS, CDR2 SASEGT, per germline. The ends lost 2 bases at V and 5 bases at J; junction bases unmatched: 3. In DNA form, the CDR3 reads TGTGCCAGCAGTGAATATGGGACAGGGTATGGCTACACCTTC. Protein: CASSEYGTGYGYTF.

For this clone: Distinct nucleotide sequences in the sample also encode this CDR3. The V and J genes are TRBV5-4 and TRBJ2-7; weak D call: TRBD1 (6 bases). The CDR3 consists of 13 residues. The V end was cut by 0 bases, the J end by 3 bases, with 7 bases between. Germline-derived CDR1 and CDR2 are SGHNT and YYREEE (reference sequence). CDR3 residues: CASSLGTDYEQYF. The CDR3 coding sequence is TGTGCCAGCAGCTTGGGGACAGACTACGAGCAGTACTTC.

The table lists this clone with a few counts. The CDR3 DNA reads TGTGCCAGCAGTTATCGGCCGGGTAACACTGAAGCTTTCTTT. Protein product: CASSYRPGNTEAFF. The chain carries TRBV6-6 and TRBJ1-1; D not certain. The CDR3 totals 14 residues. Germline V gene data show CDR1 as MNHNY and CDR2 as SVGAGI (reference sequence). Trimming pared 3 bases from V and 2 bases from J, leaving 10 bases between.